The 14 T cell receptor beta chains given below trace back to one sample, sequenced in a study of blood T cell repertoires in COVID-19. Profiled with immunoSEQ multiplex PCR; TCRdb holds only in-frame clones, not every one. Of 95,000 to 120,000 clones in the sample, around 84% were seen once. The material sequenced was peripheral blood. These receptors all come from a human donor in a cohort sampled during active COVID-19.

This sequence joins TRBV5-1 and TRBJ2-1; 11 bases match TRBD1. Germline CDR1 SGHRS, CDR2 YFSETQ. The J segment lost 5 bases and the V segment lost 4 bases, leaving 5 bases of the junction unmatched. This CDR3 contains 15 residues. CDR3 residues: CASSGQGALNNEQFF. The CDR3 nucleotides read TGCGCCAGCAGCGGACAGGGGGCCTTAAACAATGAGCAGTTCTTC.

The DNA for the CDR3 is TGTGCCAGCAGTTTACCCCTCGCAGGGTACTCTGGAAACACCATATATTTT. Its protein is CASSLPLAGYSGNTIYF. The rearrangement joins TRBV28 to TRBJ1-3, with D possibly matching TRBD1 (5 bases). Trimming stripped 2 bases from V and 0 bases from J, with 14 bases between. This CDR3 has 17 amino acids. Germline V gene lookup returns CDR1 MDHEN and CDR2 SYDVKM. Filled out from reference TRBV28 and TRBJ1-3, the complete variable domain reads DVKVTQSSRYLVKRTGEKVFLECVQDMDHENMFWYRQDPGLGLRLIYFSYDVKMKEKGDIPEGYSVSREKKERFSLILESASTNQTSMYLCASSLPLAGYSGNTIYFGEGSWLTVV.

The chain combines TRBV7-9 with TRBJ1-5; 10 bases agree with TRBD1. V dropped 1 base and J dropped 5; count of bases not matched to a gene: 5. Germline CDR1 and CDR2: SEHNR and FQNEAQ (reference sequence). The CDR3 spans 16 residues. CDR3 DNA sequence: TGTGCCAGCAGCTTAGGCCTAGGGACAGGGGATCAGCCCCAGCATTTT. This translates into CASSLGLGTGDQPQHF. The full variable domain, with the rest looked up from reference TRBV7-9 and TRBJ1-5, is DTGVSQNPRHKITKRGQNVTFRCDPISEHNRLYWYRQTLGQGPEFLTYFQNEAQLEKSRLLSDRFSAERPKGSFSTLEIQRTEQGDSAMYLCASSLGLGTGDQPQHFGDGTRLSIL.

The rearrangement joins TRBV5-1 to TRBJ1-6, with 7 bases matching TRBD1. V gave up 3 bases and J gave up 5 bases; unmatched junction bases: 2. Germline V gives CDR1 SGHRS, CDR2 YFSETQ. The CDR3 is 14 residues long. The chain's CDR3 is CASSSTGDNSPLHF. Here the CDR3 DNA reads TGCGCCAGCAGCTCCACAGGGGATAATTCACCCCTCCACTTT.

The V and J genes are TRBV2 and TRBJ1-5; D not resolved. Germline V lookup: CDR1 SNHLY, CDR2 FYNNEI. V shed 1 base and J shed 5 bases, with 12 bases lying between them. The CDR3 extends over 15 amino acids. The CDR3 nucleotides are TGTGCCAGCAGTGAAGGGCAAAGTTCGCATCAGCCCCAGCATTTT. The encoded protein is CASSEGQSSHQPQHF.

V gene TRBV19 combines with J gene TRBJ1-2, with D maybe TRBD1 (6 bases). The germline gives CDR1 LNHDA, CDR2 SQIVND (reference sequence). Trimming removed 7 bases from V and 0 bases from J, with 15 bases in between. There are 15 residues in the CDR3. CDR3 sequence reads: CASKRTERANYGYTF. For the CDR3, the DNA is TGTGCCAGTAAAAGGACAGAACGAGCTAACTATGGCTACACCTTC.

This clone showed up just once. This same CDR3 is encoded by further DNA sequences in the sample. V gene TRBV6-5 combines with J gene TRBJ1-2; 9 positions agree with TRBD1. Germline loops: CDR1 MNHEY, CDR2 SVGAGI. This CDR3 is 14 amino acids long. Trimming took 10 bases from V and 5 from J; bases not matched to a gene: 11. CDR3 sequence (DNA): TGTGCCACTAAGAGGACAGGGGCCGGTTATGGCTACACCTTC. It yields the protein CATKRTGAGYGYTF.

This rearrangement joins TRBV4-2 to TRBJ2-6; D perhaps matches TRBD1 (5 bases). Germline CDR1 reads LGHNA; CDR2 reads YNFKEQ. V lost 5 bases and J 0 bases, leaving 17 bases between the germline ends. The CDR3 runs 18 residues. Here the CDR3 reads CASSSIQGYDSGANVLTF. CDR3 bases: TGTGCCAGCAGCTCTATTCAGGGTTACGACTCTGGGGCCAACGTCCTGACTTTC.

The chain is built from TRBV23-1 and TRBJ2-2; the D is unclear. TRBV23-1 is labeled an ORF, and its function is uncertain. V lost 10 bases, J lost 2 bases, and 8 bases lay in between. The CDR3 extends over 12 amino acids. The CDR3 is CATSNNTGELFF. For the CDR3, the DNA is TGCGCCACATCAAATAACACCGGGGAGCTGTTTTTT.

V gene TRBV7-2 combines with J gene TRBJ2-7; TRBD2 matches at 7 bases. Germline loops: CDR1 SGHTA, CDR2 FQGNSA. CDR3 length equals 15 residues. The J segment lost 1 base and the V segment lost 2 bases, leaving 5 bases of the junction unmatched. The CDR3 is CASSLSGGGSYEQYF. The DNA of the CDR3 is TGTGCCAGCAGCTTATCTGGCGGGGGATCCTACGAGCAGTACTTC.

This clone was observed a handful of times. The genes are TRBV4-1 and TRBJ1-5, with no clear D. The CDR3 extends over 17 amino acids. Germline CDR1 is MGHRA and CDR2 is YSYEKL. Trimming removed 1 base at V and 1 base at J, with 14 bases between. CDR3 loop: CASSQVGGHGSNQPQHF. CDR3 bases: TGCGCCAGCAGCCAAGTGGGAGGGCATGGGAGCAATCAGCCCCAGCATTTT.

V usage is TRBV6-5 and J usage is TRBJ2-7, with TRBD1 identical over 9 bases. The V gene end was trimmed by 5 bases and the J gene end by 7 bases; junction bases not matched to a gene: 3. The CDR3 extends over 12 amino acids. Germline lookup yields CDR1 MNHEY and CDR2 SVGAGI. CDR3 protein: CASSTTGGEQYF. CDR3 nucleotides: TGTGCCAGCAGTACGACAGGGGGGGAGCAGTACTTC.

The chain recombines TRBV19 with TRBJ2-6, with TRBD2 identical over 9 bases. Losses at the gene ends were 7 bases for V and 1 base for J; bases not matched to a gene: 5. The germline gives CDR1 LNHDA, CDR2 SQIVND (reference sequence). The CDR3 totals 16 residues. The CDR3 DNA reads TGTGCCAGTAAGCGGGGGGATAGTTCTGGGGCCAACGTCCTGACTTTC. Protein: CASKRGDSSGANVLTF.

J is TRBJ2-4 and V is TRBV6-2 or TRBV6-3, with 10 positions matching TRBD2. This CDR3 has 18 amino acids. Germline V gives CDR1 MNHEY, CDR2 SVGEGT. Unmatched junction bases numbered 7, after V lost 2 bases and J lost 0 bases. The CDR3 nucleotides read TGTGCCAGCAGTTACACCGGGACTAGCGTTCTAGCCAAAAACATTCAGTACTTC. Protein sequence: CASSYTGTSVLAKNIQYF.